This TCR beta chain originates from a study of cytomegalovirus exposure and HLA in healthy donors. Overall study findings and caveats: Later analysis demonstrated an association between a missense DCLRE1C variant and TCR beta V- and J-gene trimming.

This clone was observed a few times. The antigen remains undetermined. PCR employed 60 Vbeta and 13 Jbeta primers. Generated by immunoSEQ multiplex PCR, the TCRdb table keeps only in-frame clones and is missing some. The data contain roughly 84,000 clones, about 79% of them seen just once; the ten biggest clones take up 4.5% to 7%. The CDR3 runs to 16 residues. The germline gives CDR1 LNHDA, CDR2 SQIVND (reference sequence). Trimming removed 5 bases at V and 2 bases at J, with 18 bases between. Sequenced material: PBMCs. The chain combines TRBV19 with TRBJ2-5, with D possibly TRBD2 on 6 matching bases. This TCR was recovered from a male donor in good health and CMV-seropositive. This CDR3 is CASSSAGDWRQETQYF. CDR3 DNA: TGTGCCAGTAGTTCAGCCGGGGACTGGAGGCAAGAGACCCAGTACTTC.